The 3 T cell receptor beta chains presented below share a single source sample, sequenced in a study of regulatory T cells in long-lasting Graves disease. Documented time point: newly diagnosed GD, antithyroid drugs for less than 3 months. After RNA was extracted from PBMCs, the TCR library was made from it. Both iRepertoire HTBI primers and Arm-PCR of CDR3 regions were used to build the TCR beta libraries. Via MiXCR, TCRdb re-called the multiplex PCR reads, giving one row per CDR3 protein. The sample lists roughly 500,000 distinct CDR3 sequences, less than 15% occurring once. Another study also made use of these data, one on T cells in Graves' hyperthyroidism and ophthalmopathy.

The sample here was peripheral blood mononuclear cells (PBMCs), taken at new diagnosis, from a patient treated with antithyroid drugs. Every receptor here comes from a woman between 45 and 60 years old with Graves disease.

At least ten counts were recorded for this clonotype. This sequence joins TRBV6-2 or TRBV6-3 and TRBJ2-1; possibly TRBD2 for D (6 bases). The germline CDR1 and CDR2 sequences are MNHEY and SVGEGT. The CDR3 sequence is 16 residues long. With 5 bases removed from V and 12 bases from J, the gap between germline ends came to 26 bases. The CDR3 spells CASSGPRGRFMLSQFF. DNA of the CDR3: TGTGCCAGCAGTGGGCCTCGGGGGAGGTTCATGTTGTCGCAGTTCTTC.

The CDR3 DNA reads TGTGCCAGCAGTTACCAAGACAGGGGTTACGGGGCCAACGTCCTGACTTTC. Its translation: CASSYQDRGYGANVLTF. The J gene is TRBJ2-6, the V gene TRBV6-5, with TRBD1 matching 8 bases. The V gene end was trimmed by 2 bases and the J gene end by 4 bases; junction bases not matched to a gene: 7. This CDR3 comprises 17 residues. CDR1 is MNHEY and CDR2 is SVGAGI in the germline V gene.

This clonotype was counted ten times or more. V usage is TRBV11-2 and J usage is TRBJ1-2; tentative D call: TRBD1 (5 bases). Per germline, CDR1 SGHAT and CDR2 FQNNGV. This CDR3 has 15 amino acids. The V gene lost 5 bases and the J gene lost 2 bases, with 15 bases spanning the gap. The CDR3 reads CASSPLDRDNYGYTF. The CDR3 nucleotides are TGTGCCAGCAGCCCCTTAGACAGAGACAACTATGGCTACACCTTC.